These T cell receptor beta chains were read from a single sample in a study of T cell responses to AZD1222 COVID-19 vaccine. Libraries were prepared by immunoSEQ multiplex PCR; TCRdb keeps only in-frame clonotypes and omits some of them. Among some 200,000 clones listed, approximately 91% were seen once. Sequencing used peripheral blood, obtained 28 days after the second AZD1222 dose. These receptor sequences come from an adult who received the AZD1222 COVID-19 vaccine. Both conserved end residues are part of each CDR3. Fields, in order: V gene, D gene, J gene, clone size, CDR3 protein, CDR3 DNA. The D gene is left open where the match is weak. Only some rows state a clone size, as once, few, many or a class for expanded clones.

TRBV18	.	TRBJ1-2	.	CASSPKQNYGYTF	TGTGCCAGCTCACCAAAACAGAACTATGGCTACACCTTC
TRBV6-1	.	TRBJ1-1	few	CASSDRTDPRNTEAFF	TGTGCCAGCAGTGACCGGACAGACCCCCGGAACACTGAAGCTTTCTTT
TRBV5-6	.	TRBJ2-1	.	CASRPVDSSYNEQFF	TGTGCCAGCAGGCCTGTCGATAGCTCCTACAATGAGCAGTTCTTC
TRBV10-3	.	TRBJ2-7	.	CATGPGRSIYEQYF	TGTGCGACCGGCCCGGGCAGAAGTATTTACGAGCAGTACTTC
TRBV3-1/TRBV3-2	.	TRBJ2-7	.	CASSQGGLALNEQYF	TGTGCCAGCAGCCAAGGGGGGCTAGCATTAAACGAGCAGTACTTC
TRBV9	.	TRBJ1-3	.	CASSPGVGNTIYF	TGTGCCAGCAGCCCGGGGGTGGGAAACACCATATATTTT
TRBV27	TRBD2	TRBJ2-2	.	CASRGDRLAGGAGELFF	TGTGCCAGCAGGGGCGATCGACTAGCGGGAGGGGCCGGGGAGCTGTTTTTT
TRBV11-3	TRBD1	TRBJ2-5	.	CASSPGTAQETQYF	TGTGCCAGCAGCCCTGGGACAGCCCAAGAGACCCAGTACTTC
TRBV5-8	.	TRBJ2-7	.	CASSLMSGAYEQYF	TGTGCCAGCAGCTTGATGTCTGGAGCCTACGAGCAGTACTTC
TRBV7-9	TRBD1	TRBJ2-3	once	CASRPGGSTDTQYF	TGTGCCAGCAGACCAGGGGGAAGCACAGATACGCAGTATTTT
TRBV9	TRBD2	TRBJ2-1	.	CASSARTSGGAHEQFF	TGTGCCAGCAGCGCACGTACTAGCGGGGGGGCGCATGAGCAGTTCTTC
TRBV18	TRBD1	TRBJ1-1	.	CASSPQGASEAFF	TGTGCCAGCTCACCCCAGGGGGCTAGTGAAGCTTTCTTT
TRBV9	TRBD2	TRBJ2-2	.	CASSVGRLAGGTGELFF	TGTGCCAGCAGCGTGGGCAGACTAGCGGGGGGCACCGGGGAGCTGTTTTTT
TRBV23-1	.	TRBJ1-5	.	CASSRRLASNQPQHF	TGCGCCAGCAGCAGGAGGCTGGCGAGCAATCAGCCCCAGCATTTT
TRBV4-1	.	TRBJ2-7	.	CASSQAYDSYEQYF	TGCGCCAGCAGCCAAGCGTACGACTCCTACGAGCAGTACTTC
TRBV12-2	.	TRBJ1-3	.	CASRLQLSGVFSGNTIYF	TGTGCAAGTCGCTTACAACTATCTGGGGTATTCTCTGGAAACACCATATATTTT
TRBV6-1	.	TRBJ2-6	.	CASSEPLASGANVLTF	TGTGCCAGCAGTGAACCTCTAGCTAGTGGGGCCAACGTCCTGACTTTC
TRBV28	.	TRBJ2-2	once	CASSFPGSLRGNTGELFF	TGTGCCAGCAGTTTCCCAGGGTCGCTTCGGGGGAACACCGGGGAGCTGTTTTTT
TRBV6-5	.	TRBJ2-5	.	CASSYSAVKLETQYF	TGTGCCAGCAGTTACTCGGCAGTTAAACTAGAGACCCAGTACTTC
TRBV6-4	TRBD1	TRBJ1-6	.	CASRQGPVGNSPLHF	TGTGCCAGCAGACAGGGGCCCGTGGGGAATTCACCCCTCCACTTT
TRBV5-4	.	TRBJ1-6	.	CASSLVGQALDRNSPLHF	TGTGCCAGCAGCTTGGTAGGGCAGGCTCTGGACCGTAATTCACCCCTCCACTTT
TRBV2	.	TRBJ1-6	few	CASNHRDRNSPLHF	TGTGCCAGCAATCACAGGGACCGAAATTCACCCCTCCACTTT
TRBV6-2/TRBV6-3	.	TRBJ2-1	.	CASSYLGGGNEQFF	TGTGCCAGCAGTTACTTGGGGGGAGGAAATGAGCAGTTCTTC
TRBV4-1	.	TRBJ2-1	.	CASSQDAGPYNEQFF	TGCGCCAGCAGCCAAGATGCAGGGCCCTACAATGAGCAGTTCTTC
TRBV14	.	TRBJ2-5	.	CASSQMRGWVLSETQYF	TGTGCCAGCAGCCAGATGCGGGGTTGGGTATTGTCGGAGACCCAGTACTTC
TRBV9	.	TRBJ1-5	.	CASSVGYRKTAMNQPQHF	TGTGCCAGCAGCGTAGGCTATCGTAAGACAGCGATGAATCAGCCCCAGCATTTT
TRBV4-1	.	TRBJ1-2	.	CASSQGASGYTF	TGCGCCAGCAGCCAAGGGGCCTCTGGCTACACCTTC